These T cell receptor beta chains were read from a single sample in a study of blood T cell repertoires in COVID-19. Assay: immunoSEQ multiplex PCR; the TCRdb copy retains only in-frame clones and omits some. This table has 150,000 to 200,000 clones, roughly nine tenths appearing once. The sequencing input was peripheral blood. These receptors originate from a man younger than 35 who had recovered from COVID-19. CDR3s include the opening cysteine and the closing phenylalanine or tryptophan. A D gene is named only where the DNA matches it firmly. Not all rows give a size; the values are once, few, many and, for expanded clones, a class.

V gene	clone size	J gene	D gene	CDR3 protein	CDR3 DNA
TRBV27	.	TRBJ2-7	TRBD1	CASSVTWTGAFYEQYF	TGTGCCAGCAGTGTCACATGGACAGGGGCTTTCTACGAGCAGTACTTC
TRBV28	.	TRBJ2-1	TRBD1	CASNFWGQVYNEQFF	TGTGCCAGCAATTTTTGGGGACAGGTCTACAATGAGCAGTTCTTC
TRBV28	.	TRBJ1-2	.	CASSSSGRGYGYTF	TGTGCCAGCAGTTCCTCGGGTCGAGGCTATGGCTACACCTTC
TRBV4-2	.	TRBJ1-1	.	CASSQETLAEAFF	TGTGCCAGCAGCCAAGAGACCCTAGCTGAAGCTTTCTTT
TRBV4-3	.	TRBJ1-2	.	CASSQDHRESGYTF	TGCGCCAGCAGCCAAGATCATCGAGAGAGCGGCTACACCTTC
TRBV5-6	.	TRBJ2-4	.	CASSRPDTLAKNIQYF	TGTGCCAGCAGTCGACCCGACACCTTAGCCAAAAACATTCAGTACTTC
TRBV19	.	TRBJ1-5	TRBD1	CASSLQGASNQPQHF	TGTGCCAGTAGTTTACAGGGGGCGAGCAATCAGCCCCAGCATTTT
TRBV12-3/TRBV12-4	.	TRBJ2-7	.	CASSSIYEQYF	TGTGCCAGCAGTTCAATCTACGAGCAGTACTTC
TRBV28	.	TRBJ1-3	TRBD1	CASSHTGVIAGNTIYF	TGTGCCAGCAGCCATACAGGGGTTATTGCTGGAAACACCATATATTTT
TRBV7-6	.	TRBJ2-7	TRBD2	CASSLRPNRLAGSGNEQYF	TGTGCCAGCAGCTTACGTCCCAACCGACTAGCGGGATCTGGAAACGAGCAGTACTTC
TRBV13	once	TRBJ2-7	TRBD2	CASRSSGTSGDYEQYF	TGTGCCAGCAGGTCGTCCGGGACTAGCGGGGACTACGAGCAGTACTTC
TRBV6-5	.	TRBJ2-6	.	CASSYIGDTHSYVLTF	TGTGCCAGCAGTTATATAGGGGACACTCACTCCTACGTCCTGACTTTC
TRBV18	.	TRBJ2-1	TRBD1	CASSPQRTGYVLEQFF	TGTGCCAGCTCACCACAAAGGACAGGGTACGTTCTTGAGCAGTTCTTC
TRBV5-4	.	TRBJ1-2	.	CASSLDRSNYTF	TGTGCCAGCAGCTTGGACAGGTCGAACTACACCTTC
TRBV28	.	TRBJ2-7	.	CASSGAYEQYF	TGTGCCTCCTCCGGGGCCTACGAGCAGTACTTC
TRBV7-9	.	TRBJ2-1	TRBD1	CASSPTGYGSYNEQFF	TGTGCCAGCAGCCCGACAGGGTACGGATCCTACAATGAGCAGTTCTTC
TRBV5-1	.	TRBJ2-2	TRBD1	CASSPGQGAGGELFF	TGCGCCAGCAGCCCGGGACAGGGGGCCGGCGGGGAGCTGTTTTTT
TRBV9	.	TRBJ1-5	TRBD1	CASSAGQASNQPQHF	TGTGCCAGCAGCGCCGGACAGGCGTCCAATCAGCCCCAGCATTTT
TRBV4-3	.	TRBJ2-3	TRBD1	CASSPRTGETDTQYF	TGCGCCAGCAGCCCACGGACAGGGGAAACAGATACGCAGTATTTT
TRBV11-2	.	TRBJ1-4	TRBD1	CASGQGGFRKLFF	TGTGCCAGCGGACAGGGAGGGTTTAGAAAACTGTTTTTT
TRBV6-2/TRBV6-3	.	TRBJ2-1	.	CASSYSEGVAGAWTYNEQFF	TGTGCCAGCAGTTACTCAGAGGGGGTAGCGGGTGCTTGGACCTACAATGAGCAGTTCTTC
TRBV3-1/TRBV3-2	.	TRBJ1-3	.	CASPEEQTGNTIYF	TGTGCCAGCCCCGAGGAGCAAACTGGAAACACCATATATTTT
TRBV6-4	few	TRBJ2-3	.	CASSEAGTDTQYF	TGTGCCAGCAGTGAAGCGGGCACAGATACGCAGTATTTT